Shown below are 17 T cell receptor beta chains from a single sample sequenced in a study of cytomegalovirus exposure and HLA in healthy donors. PCR primers comprised 60 Vbeta and 13 Jbeta primers. The method was immunoSEQ multiplex PCR; TCRdb's version includes in-frame clones alone and lacks a portion of them. Counted here are about 140,000 clones, almost 85% occurring once; the ten biggest clones make up less than 2%. The sample taken for sequencing was PBMCs. All receptors derive from a woman aged 40 to 55 in good health and CMV-seronegative.

This clone has just a few counts. The V and J genes are TRBV5-1 and TRBJ2-1, with TRBD2 matching 9 bases. The length of the CDR3 is 14 residues. Germline V gives CDR1 SGHRS, CDR2 YFSETQ. V trimming: 4 bases; J trimming: 6 bases; junction bases outside the gene matches: 5. CDR3 in DNA: TGCGCCAGCAGCCTGGGACTAGCCCCCAATGAGCAGTTCTTC. Translating gives CASSLGLAPNEQFF.

This chain links TRBV14 with TRBJ2-5; tentatively, D is TRBD1 (6 bases). Germline-derived CDR1 and CDR2 are SGHDN and FVKESK. V was trimmed by 5 bases and J by 1 base, leaving 29 bases between them. This CDR3 region has 20 residues. CDR3 amino acids: CASSNPYRVPIDRGQETQYF. CDR3 DNA sequence: TGTGCCAGCAGCAACCCTTACAGGGTTCCGATTGATCGAGGCCAAGAGACCCAGTACTTC.

CDR3 nucleotide sequence: TGTGCCAGCAGTCGACAGGGGAATGGCTACACCTTC. Amino acid sequence: CASSRQGNGYTF. This chain links TRBV2 with TRBJ1-2; 8 bases match TRBD1. CDR1 is SNHLY and CDR2 is FYNNEI in the germline V gene. The CDR3 is 12 amino acids. After removal of 5 bases from V and 6 bases from J, the junction contained 2 bases not matched to a gene.

CDR3 in amino acids: CASSLGPGLAGSYEQYF. CDR3 in DNA: TGTGCCAGCAGCTTAGGGCCGGGACTAGCGGGATCATACGAGCAGTACTTC. The chain recombines TRBV7-6 with TRBJ2-5; 13 positions agree with TRBD2. The J call is doubtful: the DNA matches TRBJ2-7 better. Germline CDR1 is SGHVS and CDR2 is FNYEAQ. The CDR3 is 17 residues long.

A few counts support this clone. The J gene is TRBJ1-1, the V gene TRBV6-5; D is unresolved. CDR1 and CDR2 (germline): MNHEY, SVGAGI. V gave up 9 bases and J gave up 6 bases, with 20 bases separating them. The CDR3 length is 14 residues. CDR3 loop: CASKIVAGSAEAFF. CDR3 DNA: TGTGCCAGTAAGATTGTGGCAGGATCGGCTGAAGCTTTCTTT.

The rearrangement uses TRBV19 and TRBJ1-1, with unresolved D. V shed 7 bases and J shed 1 base, with 13 bases lying between them. CDR3 size: 14 residues. CDR1 and CDR2 from the germline V gene are LNHDA and SQIVND (reference sequence). CDR3 nucleotides: TGTGCCAGTAAGGAGAGGTCAAAGAACACTGAAGCTTTCTTT. Translated: CASKERSKNTEAFF.

This clone was seen a few times. The chain recombines TRBV18 with TRBJ1-1, with D unresolved. Trimming stripped 2 bases from V and 3 bases from J, with 10 bases between. From germline, CDR1 is KGHSH and CDR2 LQKENI. The CDR3 contains 14 residues. The CDR3 sequence: CASSPVTVYTEAFF. CDR3 DNA sequence: TGTGCCAGCTCACCAGTAACGGTATACACTGAAGCTTTCTTT.

The V and J genes are TRBV9 and TRBJ1-2; the match to TRBD1 covers 8 bases. The J segment lost 2 bases and the V segment lost 7 bases, leaving 4 bases of the junction unmatched. CDR3 length equals 13 residues. Germline V gene sequence: CDR1 SGDLS, CDR2 YYNGEE. CDR3 sequence: CASGDRGNYGYTF. CDR3 sequence (DNA): TGTGCCAGCGGAGACAGGGGAAACTATGGCTACACCTTC.

The chain couples TRBV18 to TRBJ1-2; D might be TRBD1 (6 bases). The V end was cut by 4 bases, the J end by 7 bases, with 16 bases between. The CDR3 is made up of 14 amino acids. The germline V gene encodes CDR1 KGHSH and CDR2 LQKENI. Here the CDR3 reads CASSQKQGVSGYTF. The CDR3 DNA sequence: TGTGCCAGCTCACAAAAACAGGGTGTGAGTGGCTACACCTTC.

The chain combines TRBV29-1 with TRBJ2-7, with 7 bases identical to TRBD2. CDR1 is SQVTM, CDR2 ANQGSEA, per germline. V shed 7 bases and J 2 bases; nucleotides not matched to a gene: 5. The CDR3 has 12 residues. For the CDR3, the DNA is TGCAGCGCCGGGGGGATGGCCTACGAGCAGTACTTC. It codes for CSAGGMAYEQYF.

This chain links TRBV6-1 with TRBJ1-2; weak D call: TRBD1 (6 bases). There are 14 residues in the CDR3. From germline, CDR1 is MNHNS and CDR2 SASEGT. The germline V and J ends were trimmed by 2 bases and 8 bases, with 15 bases remaining between them. The CDR3 bases are TGTGCCAGCAGTGAATTTGGACAGAGAAGAGGCTACACCTTC. Amino acids: CASSEFGQRRGYTF.

This clone occurred once. The chain uses TRBV7-2 and TRBJ1-2; TRBD1 agrees at 8 bases. The CDR3 runs to 14 residues. Germline V gives CDR1 SGHTA, CDR2 FQGNSA. J gave up 3 bases and V 6 bases, and 6 bases lay outside the gene matches. The CDR3 DNA follows: TGTGCCAGCAGGCGGGACAGGAGATACTATGGCTACACCTTC. Protein product: CASRRDRRYYGYTF.

This clone was recorded once. The chain carries TRBV21-1 and TRBJ2-7; TRBD2, the D gene given by the table, was not confirmed from the DNA. TRBV21-1 is given as a pseudogene. The CDR3 is 19 amino acids. The CDR3 reads CASSKAPKTGLAALYEQYF. In DNA form, the CDR3 reads TGTGCCAGCAGCAAAGCCCCCAAGACGGGACTAGCGGCCCTGTACGAGCAGTACTTC.

The chain carries TRBV6-5 and TRBJ2-1; perhaps TRBD1 as D (6 bases). This CDR3 is built from 15 residues. Trimming left V 5 bases short and J 3 bases short, with 14 bases between. CDR1 is MNHEY and CDR2 is SVGAGI in the germline V gene. Here the CDR3 reads CASSGGHSLYNEQFF. The DNA for the CDR3 is TGTGCCAGCAGTGGGGGACATTCTCTCTACAATGAGCAGTTCTTC.

The CDR3 DNA reads TGTGCCACCAGCAGAGATTCCCCGACAGGGGGAAGCTCTGGGGCCAACGTCCTGACTTTC. The encoded protein is CATSRDSPTGGSSGANVLTF. This sequence joins TRBV15 and TRBJ2-6, with 9 positions matching TRBD1. This CDR3 has 20 amino acids. CDR1 is LNHNV, CDR2 YYDKDF, per germline (reference sequence). Trimming took 0 bases from V and 0 from J; bases not matched to a gene: 9.

The chain carries TRBV7-8 and TRBJ2-2; 11 bases are a match to TRBD2. Germline loops: CDR1 SGHVS, CDR2 FQNEAQ. The trim removed 3 bases at V and 5 bases at J, leaving 8 bases unmatched. This CDR3 spans 17 amino acids. CDR3 bases: TGTGCCAGCAGCTTGCCGCGTAGCGGGAGGGGGACCGGGGAGCTGTTTTTT. Its translation is CASSLPRSGRGTGELFF. The whole variable domain, remainder taken from reference TRBV7-8 and TRBJ2-2, is GAGVSQSPRYKVAKRGQDVALRCDPISGHVSLFWYQQALGQGPEFLTYFQNEAQLDKSGLPSDRFFAERPEGSVSTLKIQRTQQEDSAVYLCASSLPRSGRGTGELFFGEGSRLTVL.

The chain couples TRBV9 to TRBJ2-3, with 15 nucleotides matching TRBD2. The CDR3 length is 17 residues. Trimming at V came to 2 bases and at J to 1 base, leaving 2 bases not matched to a gene. Germline CDR1 is SGDLS and CDR2 is YYNGEE. CDR3 bases: TGTGCCAGCAGCGTGGGACTAGCGGGAGGAGGCACAGATACGCAGTATTTT. Translating gives CASSVGLAGGGTDTQYF. Based on the CDR3 plus reference TRBV9 and TRBJ2-3, the full variable domain is DSGVTQTPKHLITATGQRVTLRCSPRSGDLSVYWYQQSLDQGLQFLIQYYNGEERAKGNILERFSAQQFPDLHSELNLSSLELGDSALYFCASSVGLAGGGTDTQYFGPGTRLTVL.